The 24 T cell receptor beta chains reported below all come from one sample, sequenced in a study of vaccination effects on CD4 cells after COVID-19. Their specific antigens are unknown. Expansion of antigen-specific CD4+ T cells with viral peptide pools was carried out by the ViraFEST assay before sequencing. With approximately 10 days of culture completed, CD4+ T cells were isolated. Infection with SARS-CoV-2 occurred in the person between March and December 2020, and PCR confirmed it. Profiling relied on immunoSEQ multiplex PCR, and the TCRdb table lists in-frame clones only, not all of them. The data contain 63,000 or so clones, under 85% of them singletons. The sequences come from CD4+ T cells from PBMCs cultured with HIV peptides, collected before COVID-19 vaccination. Subset: HIV-1 Nef peptide pool negative control/reference culture. These receptors all stem from a human donor who had a prior SARS-CoV-2 infection.

V gene TRBV7-9 combines with J gene TRBJ1-3, with D possibly being TRBD1 (6 bases). Germline values: CDR1 SEHNR, CDR2 FQNEAQ (reference sequence). Trimming removed 5 bases from V and 2 bases from J, with 16 bases in between. The CDR3 spans 16 residues. CDR3 in amino acids: CASSAAGTYAGNTIYF. The CDR3 coding sequence is TGTGCCAGCAGCGCCGCCGGGACATACGCTGGAAACACCATATATTTT.

The gene calls are TRBV7-2 and TRBJ1-1; D remains ambiguous. With 4 bases removed from V and 3 bases from J, the gap between germline ends came to 9 bases. Germline-derived CDR1 and CDR2 are SGHTA and FQGNSA. The CDR3 is 13 amino acids. The CDR3 loop reads CASSWGVHTEAFF. CDR3 nucleotide sequence: TGTGCCAGCAGCTGGGGAGTGCACACTGAAGCTTTCTTT.

This sequence joins TRBV18 and TRBJ1-5, with D unclear. The CDR3 is 13 amino acids. Trimming shortened V by 4 bases and J by 0 bases, and 4 bases separated the two germline ends. CDR1 and CDR2 (germline): KGHSH, LQKENI. CDR3 sequence: CASSLDSNQPQHF. CDR3 sequence (DNA): TGTGCCAGCTCACTGGATAGCAATCAGCCCCAGCATTTT.

This clone was observed a handful of times. CDR3: CASSDQVSGNTIYF. The CDR3 nucleotides are TGCGCCAGCAGCGATCAAGTCTCTGGAAACACCATATATTTT. The chain carries TRBV5-1 and TRBJ1-3; D gene ambiguous. With 4 bases removed from V and 0 bases from J, the gap between germline ends came to 8 bases. CDR3 length: 14 residues. Germline V gives CDR1 SGHRS, CDR2 YFSETQ.

V usage is TRBV6-5 and J usage is TRBJ1-3; the match to TRBD1 covers 7 bases. Germline values: CDR1 MNHEY, CDR2 SVGAGI. The CDR3 is made up of 15 amino acids. V lost 5 bases and J lost 0; bases outside the gene matches: 4. The CDR3 is CASSRTGLSGNTIYF. Written as DNA, the CDR3 is TGTGCCAGCAGTCGGACAGGCCTCTCTGGAAACACCATATATTTT.

This chain connects TRBV29-1 to TRBJ2-7; a possible D gene is TRBD1 (5 bases). Per germline, CDR1 SQVTM and CDR2 ANQGSEA. The CDR3 loop spans 14 amino acids. The V and J ends lost 6 bases and 1 base respectively, with 16 bases between them. This CDR3 is CSVRPDIGSYEQYF. The CDR3 DNA reads as TGCAGCGTCCGGCCGGACATTGGTTCCTACGAGCAGTACTTC.

The CDR3 region is CASSLRASPETQYF. The CDR3 DNA follows: TGTGCCAGCAGCTTGCGGGCCTCGCCAGAGACCCAGTACTTC. The chain links TRBV11-1 to TRBJ2-5, with D perhaps matching TRBD2 (5 bases). CDR3 length: 14 residues. Deletions cut 3 bases from V and 4 bases from J, with 12 bases between. In germline, CDR1 is SGHAT, CDR2 FQDESV (reference sequence).

The chain recombines TRBV19 with TRBJ1-4; D might be TRBD1 (6 bases). The CDR3 loop spans 18 amino acids. The V end lost 7 bases, the J end lost 7 bases, and 28 bases lay between the germline ends. Germline V gene lookup returns CDR1 LNHDA and CDR2 SQIVND (reference sequence). In DNA, the CDR3 is TGTGCCAGTACGGGGAAGACAGGCCCCTTTAGTCGAGGTGAAAAACTGTTTTTT. Its protein product is CASTGKTGPFSRGEKLFF.

This clone was counted between two and nine times. The chain employs TRBV18 and TRBJ2-2, with TRBD1 matching over 8 bases. The germline gives CDR1 KGHSH, CDR2 LQKENI. The CDR3 covers 15 residues. V was clipped by 4 bases and J by 5 bases; unmatched bases: 6. CDR3 sequence reads: CASSHGDRLTGELFF. In nucleotides, the CDR3 is TGTGCCAGCTCACACGGGGACAGGCTAACCGGGGAGCTGTTTTTT.

This CDR3 reads CASSGTPVNTEAFF. The CDR3 region has the DNA TGTGCCAGCAGCGGAACACCAGTGAACACTGAAGCTTTCTTT. The chain carries TRBV9 and TRBJ1-1; D remains ambiguous. The CDR3 is made up of 14 amino acids. V lost 3 bases and J 0 bases, leaving 9 bases between the germline ends. CDR1 and CDR2 from the germline V gene are SGDLS and YYNGEE.

The rearrangement joins TRBV28 to TRBJ2-7, with 7 bases aligning to TRBD2. Looked up from germline, CDR1 is MDHEN and CDR2 is SYDVKM. Trimming removed 6 bases from V and 2 bases from J; junction bases left unmatched: 4. The CDR3 is made up of 13 amino acids. The CDR3 loop is CASRIGTTYEQYF. The CDR3 coding sequence is TGTGCCAGCAGGATCGGGACTACCTACGAGCAGTACTTC.

This clone has more than one count but fewer than ten. The chain links TRBV5-1 to TRBJ1-6, with D perhaps TRBD1 (5 bases). CDR1 SGHRS and CDR2 YFSETQ come from the germline V gene. The V end lost 4 bases, the J end lost 4 bases, and 9 bases lay between the germline ends. This CDR3 spans 14 amino acids. CDR3 sequence: CASSAGRYNSPLHF. CDR3 in DNA: TGCGCCAGCAGCGCGGGGCGATATAATTCACCCCTCCACTTT.

V usage is TRBV5-1 and J usage is TRBJ2-5, with TRBD1 matching 10 bases. The trim removed 4 bases at V and 5 bases at J, leaving 5 bases unmatched. Germline CDR1 and CDR2: SGHRS and YFSETQ. CDR3 length equals 14 residues. The CDR3 loop reads CASSEGTGEETQYF. The CDR3 nucleotides read TGCGCCAGCAGCGAGGGGACAGGGGAGGAGACCCAGTACTTC.

This clone was recorded a few times. The chain combines TRBV5-1 with TRBJ1-2; a weak D match, TRBD1 (6 bases). V gave up 3 bases and J gave up 4 bases, with 13 bases separating them. This CDR3 is 14 amino acids long. CDR1 is SGHRS and CDR2 is YFSETQ in the germline V gene. This CDR3 is CASSSNRALYGYTF. As DNA, the CDR3 is TGCGCCAGCAGCTCCAACAGGGCACTCTATGGCTACACCTTC. The full variable domain, completed using reference TRBV5-1 and TRBJ1-2, is KAGVTQTPRYLIKTRGQQVTLSCSPISGHRSVSWYQQTPGQGLQFLFEYFSETQRNKGNFPGRFSGRQFSNSRSEMNVSTLELGDSALYLCASSSNRALYGYTFGSGTRLTVV.

The chain combines TRBV4-1 with TRBJ1-3, with TRBD1 as a possible D gene (5 bases). Germline V gene sequence: CDR1 MGHRA, CDR2 YSYEKL. The germline V and J ends were trimmed by 4 bases and 1 base, with 14 bases remaining between them. CDR3 length equals 16 residues. The CDR3 loop is CASSLSATASGNTIYF. The CDR3 DNA reads as TGCGCCAGCAGCCTGTCCGCGACAGCATCTGGAAACACCATATATTTT.

This chain uses TRBV5-6 with TRBJ2-5; no definite D call. Germline CDR1 reads SGHDT; CDR2 reads YYEEEE. The CDR3 is 13 residues long. Trimming cost V 1 base and J 1 base, with 5 bases left between them. CDR3 region: CASSLSSQETQYF. The CDR3 nucleotides read TGTGCCAGCAGCTTGAGTTCCCAAGAGACCCAGTACTTC.

This chain connects TRBV2 to TRBJ2-5; 9 bases line up with TRBD2. V shed 3 bases, J shed 7 bases, and the junction held 12 bases outside the gene matches. The CDR3 is 16 amino acids. Germline CDR1 is SNHLY and CDR2 is FYNNEI. For the CDR3, the DNA is TGTGCCAGCAGTGATCAGGCAGGGACTAGCTTTGGGACCCAGTACTTC. This gives the protein CASSDQAGTSFGTQYF.

The chain uses TRBV9 and TRBJ1-2, with D uncertain. V gave up 0 bases and J gave up 4 bases, with 16 bases separating them. Germline CDR1 reads SGDLS; CDR2 reads YYNGEE. The CDR3 is 16 amino acids. The CDR3 protein is CASSVDWVSTFYGYTF. CDR3 in DNA: TGTGCCAGCAGCGTAGACTGGGTCAGTACCTTCTATGGCTACACCTTC.

This chain uses TRBV5-1 with TRBJ1-4; D is undetermined. The CDR3 totals 16 residues. Germline V lookup: CDR1 SGHRS, CDR2 YFSETQ. V lost 1 base to trimming and J lost 8 bases, with 18 bases between them. CDR3 sequence: CASSLFVVGNSEKLFF. The CDR3 nucleotides read TGCGCCAGCAGCTTGTTCGTGGTAGGGAATTCGGAAAAACTGTTTTTT.

This clone was seen more than once but under ten times. This chain links TRBV11-3 with TRBJ1-3, with D possibly matching TRBD1 (5 bases). V was pared by 4 bases and J by 3 bases, with 7 bases between. The CDR3 runs to 13 residues. The V gene's germline CDR1 is SGHNT and CDR2 YENEEA. The CDR3, as DNA: TGTGCCAGCAGCTCAGGGAATGGAAACACCATATATTTT. Translating gives CASSSGNGNTIYF.

The chain joins TRBV27 to TRBJ2-2; TRBD2 matches at 8 bases. There are 15 residues in the CDR3. Trimming at V came to 5 bases and at J to 4 bases, leaving 6 bases not matched to a gene. Germline V lookup: CDR1 MNHEY, CDR2 SMNVEV (reference sequence). DNA of the CDR3: TGTGCCAGCAGTGCGCGGGGGGCGACCACCGGGGAGCTGTTTTTT. Protein product: CASSARGATTGELFF.

This rearrangement joins TRBV4-1 to TRBJ2-7; tentative D call: TRBD2 (6 bases). CDR3 length: 15 amino acids. V was cut by 0 bases and J by 6 bases, with 15 bases left in between. CDR1 and CDR2 (germline): MGHRA, YSYEKL. DNA of the CDR3: TGCGCCAGCAGCCAAGAGAGGTTATCGCGGGGCGAGCAGTACTTC. This translates into CASSQERLSRGEQYF.

The V and J genes are TRBV3-1 (or the pseudogene TRBV3-2) and TRBJ2-3, with 7 bases that match TRBD2. V shed 1 base and J 0 bases; nucleotides not matched to a gene: 1. Germline CDR1 LGHDT, CDR2 YNNKEL (reference sequence). The CDR3 is 15 residues long. CDR3 DNA sequence: TGTGCCAGCAGCCAAGTGGGACTAAGCACAGATACGCAGTATTTT. Residues: CASSQVGLSTDTQYF.

This clone has a single count. The V call is TRBV29-1, the J call TRBJ2-1, with no clear D. The germline CDR1 and CDR2 sequences are SQVTM and ANQGSEA. Trimming stripped 7 bases from V and 1 base from J, with 5 bases between. The CDR3 spans 11 residues. The CDR3 sequence is CSATSYNEQFF. In nucleotides, the CDR3 is TGCAGCGCTACTTCCTACAATGAGCAGTTCTTC.